The 4 T cell receptor beta chains given below trace back to one sample, sequenced in a study of regulatory T cells in long-lasting Graves disease. Arm-PCR of CDR3 regions and iRepertoire HTBI primers were the basis on which TCR beta libraries were built. TCRdb redid the calling of the multiplex PCR reads with MiXCR, one entry per CDR3 protein. The sample has around 400,000 distinct CDR3 sequences, roughly a sixth seen once. This sample's time point: newly diagnosed GD, antithyroid drugs for less than 3 months. Generation of the TCR library employed RNA extracted from PBMCs. The sample here was peripheral blood mononuclear cells (PBMCs), taken at new diagnosis, from a patient treated with antithyroid drugs. The receptors were gathered from a female donor with Graves disease.

This clonotype was recorded at least ten times. This rearrangement joins TRBV12-3 or TRBV12-4 to TRBJ1-5; D gene unclear. Trimming stripped 6 bases from V and 0 bases from J, with 6 bases between. The CDR3 extends over 13 amino acids. The CDR3 DNA is TGTGCCAGCAGACTTAATAGCAATCAGCCCCAGCATTTT. This sequence encodes CASRLNSNQPQHF.

This clonotype appeared many times. The chain employs TRBV7-9 and TRBJ1-2; no definite D call. Germline CDR1 reads SEHNR; CDR2 reads FQNEAQ (reference sequence). V lost 5 bases and J 5 bases, leaving 15 bases between the germline ends. The CDR3 runs to 14 residues. The chain's CDR3 is CASSGEAGGYGYTF. The CDR3 DNA is TGTGCCAGCAGCGGAGAGGCAGGAGGGTATGGCTACACCTTC.

This clonotype was recorded at least ten times. J is TRBJ2-5 and V is TRBV7-3; D is ambiguous. The CDR3 has 13 amino acids. Germline CDR1 is SGHTA and CDR2 is FQGTGA. The ends were cut back, 0 bases at V and 3 bases at J, with 5 bases in the middle. Here the CDR3 reads CASSLTLEETQYF. The DNA of the CDR3 is TGTGCCAGCAGCTTAACATTAGAAGAGACCCAGTACTTC.

At least ten counts were recorded for this clonotype. The J gene is TRBJ2-4, the V gene TRBV20-1; 11 nucleotides match TRBD2. CDR3 size: 15 residues. V lost 3 bases to trimming and J lost 6 bases; unmatched junction nucleotides: 7. CDR1 is DFQATT, CDR2 SNEGSKA, per germline (reference sequence). CDR3 loop: CSASPGLAEINIQYF. The CDR3 DNA reads as TGCAGTGCTAGCCCGGGACTAGCGGAAATAAACATTCAGTACTTC.